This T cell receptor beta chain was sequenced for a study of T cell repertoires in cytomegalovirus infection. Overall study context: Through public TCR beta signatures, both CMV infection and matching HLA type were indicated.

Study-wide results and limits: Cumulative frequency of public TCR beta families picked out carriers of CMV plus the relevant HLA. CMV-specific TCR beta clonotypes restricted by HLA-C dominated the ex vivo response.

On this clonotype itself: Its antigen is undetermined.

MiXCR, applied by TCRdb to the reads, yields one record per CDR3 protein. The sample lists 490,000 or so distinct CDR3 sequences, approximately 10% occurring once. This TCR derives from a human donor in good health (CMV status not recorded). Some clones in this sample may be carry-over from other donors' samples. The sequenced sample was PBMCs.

Written as DNA, the CDR3 is TGTGCCAGCAGGACAGGGGACCTAGCCAAAAACATTCAGTACTTC. The encoded protein is CASRTGDLAKNIQYF. The chain links TRBV2 to TRBJ2-4, with TRBD1 identical over 8 bases. Germline CDR1 and CDR2: SNHLY and FYNNEI. CDR3 length: 15 residues. Trimming took 6 bases from V and 0 from J; bases not matched to a gene: 4.